These 17 T cell receptor beta chains share one sample of origin, sequenced in a study of blood T cell repertoires in COVID-19. The data were produced by immunoSEQ multiplex PCR, yet TCRdb's version contains in-frame clones alone and is incomplete. The sample has about 61,000 clones, about 78% seen once. The sample consisted of peripheral blood. These receptors were taken from a man at least 80 years old with active or convalescent COVID-19.

J is TRBJ2-1 and V is TRBV28; maybe TRBD1 (6 bases). Trimming cost V 6 bases and J 4 bases, with 16 bases left between them. The CDR3 extends over 15 amino acids. Germline V gene sequence: CDR1 MDHEN, CDR2 SYDVKM. As DNA, the CDR3 is TGTGCCAGCAGCCAAACCGGGACACTGTACAATGAGCAGTTCTTC. It codes for CASSQTGTLYNEQFF.

This chain uses TRBV5-4 with TRBJ1-2, with 7 bases that match TRBD1. CDR1 is SGHNT and CDR2 is YYREEE in the germline V gene (reference sequence). The CDR3 has 15 amino acids. Trimming cost V 0 bases and J 8 bases; bases outside gene matches: 10. This CDR3 reads CASSLGEGARRGYTF. As DNA, the CDR3 is TGTGCCAGCAGCTTGGGCGAGGGGGCTCGAAGGGGCTACACCTTC.

This chain joins TRBV5-1 and TRBJ2-3; tentatively, D is TRBD2 (6 bases). This CDR3 is 15 amino acids long. Germline V CDR1 and CDR2: SGHRS, YFSETQ. V was trimmed by 2 bases and J by 0 bases, leaving 10 bases between them. The CDR3 nucleotides are TGCGCCAGCAGCTTACTAGCAGATAGCACAGATACGCAGTATTTT. The encoded protein is CASSLLADSTDTQYF.

This chain connects TRBV24-1 to TRBJ2-2; 8 nucleotides line up with TRBD1. V trimming: 4 bases; J trimming: 2 bases; junction bases outside the gene matches: 8. The CDR3 loop spans 17 amino acids. CDR1 and CDR2 from the germline V gene are KGHDR and SFDVKD. Here the CDR3 DNA reads TGTGCCACCAGTGACCCCGTCAGGGGGCGAAACACCGGGGAGCTGTTTTTT. This codes for CATSDPVRGRNTGELFF.

V gene TRBV5-1 combines with J gene TRBJ1-6; 7 nucleotides match TRBD1. Germline CDR1 and CDR2: SGHRS and YFSETQ. V was pared by 6 bases and J by 9 bases, with 9 bases of the junction left unmatched. The CDR3 is 14 residues long. CDR3 protein: CASTLGQAVSPLHF. CDR3 sequence (DNA): TGCGCCAGCACCCTTGGACAGGCGGTTTCACCCCTCCACTTT.

CDR3 DNA sequence: TGTGCCAGCAGCCAAACCGGGTCGGGGTGGTCGGGGGAGACCCAGTACTTC. Translated, it gives CASSQTGSGWSGETQYF. This chain uses TRBV7-3 with TRBJ2-5; D perhaps matches TRBD2 (5 bases). V was pared by 5 bases and J by 5 bases, with 24 bases between. CDR1 and CDR2 from the germline V gene are SGHTA and FQGTGA. This CDR3 has 17 residues.

The chain recombines TRBV2 with TRBJ2-2, with D perhaps TRBD2 (6 bases). Trimming removed 6 bases at V and 6 bases at J, with 11 bases between. The CDR3 sequence is 13 residues long. Germline CDR1 and CDR2: SNHLY and FYNNEI. The CDR3 DNA follows: TGTGCCAGCAGGGGGGACTCCCCCGGGGAGCTGTTTTTT. It encodes CASRGDSPGELFF.

This clone was detected a few times. The chain's CDR3 is CASSDPGRDIAKNIQYF. CDR3 coding DNA: TGCGCCAGCAGCGATCCCGGGCGGGATATAGCCAAAAACATTCAGTACTTC. This sequence joins TRBV5-1 and TRBJ2-4; TRBD2 is a possible D gene (6 bases). Between the trimmed V and J ends, which lost 4 bases and 0 bases, there was a span of 17 bases. There are 17 residues in the CDR3. CDR1 and CDR2 (germline): SGHRS, YFSETQ. Using reference TRBV5-1 and TRBJ2-4 for the parts outside the CDR3, the full variable domain is KAGVTQTPRYLIKTRGQQVTLSCSPISGHRSVSWYQQTPGQGLQFLFEYFSETQRNKGNFPGRFSGRQFSNSRSEMNVSTLELGDSALYLCASSDPGRDIAKNIQYFGAGTRLSVL.

The sample holds a few counts of this clone. This chain uses TRBV7-3 with TRBJ1-2; 9 bases match TRBD1. Looked up from germline, CDR1 is SGHTA and CDR2 is FQGTGA. The length of the CDR3 is 13 residues. J was trimmed by 6 bases and V by 2 bases; bases with no gene match: 1. The CDR3 is CASSLGDRDGYTF. The CDR3 region has the DNA TGTGCCAGCAGCTTAGGGGACAGGGATGGCTACACCTTC.

The V and J genes are TRBV24-1 and TRBJ2-1; D not certain. Germline CDR1 KGHDR, CDR2 SFDVKD. The V and J ends lost 8 bases and 4 bases respectively, with 14 bases between them. The CDR3 has 14 amino acids. The CDR3 protein is CATTPWSGYNEQFF. CDR3 bases: TGTGCCACCACGCCTTGGTCCGGTTACAATGAGCAGTTCTTC.

The chain links TRBV2 to TRBJ1-5; 7 bases line up with TRBD1. Germline assignment: CDR1 SNHLY and CDR2 FYNNEI. The J segment lost 5 bases and the V segment lost 6 bases, leaving 7 bases of the junction unmatched. The CDR3 spans 14 residues. The CDR3 region has the DNA TGTGCCAGCAGGAGGGACAGACTGGATCAGCCCCAGCATTTT. Encoded protein: CASRRDRLDQPQHF.

This chain connects TRBV7-2 to TRBJ1-3; D gene ambiguous. In germline, CDR1 is SGHTA, CDR2 FQGNSA. V lost 8 bases to trimming and J lost 0 bases, with 8 bases between them. This CDR3 has 13 amino acids. The CDR3 DNA is TGTGCCAGCGCGGCCGGCTCTGGAAACACCATATATTTT. It encodes CASAAGSGNTIYF.

The V call is TRBV30, the J call TRBJ2-1; maybe TRBD2 (6 bases). V lost 7 bases to trimming and J lost 5 bases, with 18 bases between them. Germline lookup yields CDR1 GTSNPN and CDR2 SVGIG (reference sequence). This CDR3 has 14 amino acids. The CDR3 here is CALLDSGRDNEQFF. The CDR3 DNA reads TGTGCCTTGCTCGATAGCGGACGAGACAATGAGCAGTTCTTC.

The chain links TRBV19 to TRBJ2-6; no clear D gene. V gave up 7 bases and J gave up 2 bases, with 6 bases separating them. CDR3 length equals 13 residues. CDR1 is LNHDA, CDR2 SQIVND, per germline (reference sequence). CDR3 in amino acids: CASTPTGANVLTF. For the CDR3, the DNA is TGTGCCAGTACCCCTACTGGGGCCAACGTCCTGACTTTC.

The sample holds a few counts of this clone. The chain has TRBV4-3 and TRBJ1-6; no definite D call. Germline V CDR1 and CDR2: LGHNA, YSLEER. This CDR3 is built from 15 residues. V gave up 3 bases and J gave up 7 bases, with 13 bases separating them. The CDR3 bases are TGCGCCAGCAGCCAGGGAGCGTTGTACAATTCACCCCTCCACTTT. This gives the protein CASSQGALYNSPLHF.

In this sample, this clone turned up once. This chain uses TRBV9 with TRBJ2-3; the D gene is possibly TRBD2 (6 bases). Germline V CDR1 and CDR2: SGDLS, YYNGEE. The CDR3 has 18 amino acids. Trimming stripped 0 bases from V and 1 base from J, with 18 bases between. The CDR3 spells CASSVGNLGEEGTDTQYF. The CDR3 DNA reads as TGTGCCAGCAGCGTAGGAAATCTGGGGGAGGAGGGCACAGATACGCAGTATTTT.

The chain joins TRBV5-1 to TRBJ2-1; 10 nucleotides agree with TRBD2. The CDR3 totals 14 residues. The germline V gene encodes CDR1 SGHRS and CDR2 YFSETQ. The V and J ends lost 2 bases and 5 bases, in that order; junction bases with no gene match: 1. CDR3 loop: CASSFGLADNEQFF. The CDR3 coding sequence is TGCGCCAGCAGCTTCGGACTAGCGGACAATGAGCAGTTCTTC.